The T cell receptor beta chain described here comes from a study of post-analysis software for immune sequencing data (dated by TCRdb to 2015 to 2017). As for the study more broadly: The recorded disease courses included relapsing-remitting, secondary progressive and progressive-relapsing multiple sclerosis, and some patients had no subtype annotation. A subset of samples was prepared in parallel using single-end sample barcoding, then pooled and co-amplified after Illumina adapter ligation. The patient repertoires were set against 11 previously published healthy control repertoires from donors whose ages ranged from roughly 6 to 27 years.

Study-level results and caveats: When samples were clustered directly using the F measure, samples prepared in the same batch co-clustered strongly, which prompted a batch-effect correction. Multiple sclerosis patients had significantly lower normalized Chao1 diversity than controls, a result that suggests substantial peripheral T-cell clonal expansion. The multiple sclerosis patient group was slightly younger than the control group.

To demonstrate the VDJtools post-analysis software, TCR beta repertoires were profiled from the peripheral blood of 13 young patients with multiple sclerosis. The multiple sclerosis patients were children and adolescents ranging in age from roughly 6 to 15 years. Concerning this clonotype itself: Its antigen specificity is not known. No base quality information exists; no much larger clone differs at one position.

Libraries were prepared through PCR. Sequencer: Illumina HiSeq 2500. Unique molecular identifiers were incorporated into TCR beta cDNA libraries to reduce PCR and sequencing biases. Approximately 500,000 cDNA molecules were obtained for every 1 to 10 million input T cells, so each molecule roughly corresponded to one T cell. The same protocol used for the earlier healthy control dataset was applied to prepare and sequence the patient libraries. Within a given batch, samples were prepared together, multiplexed and sequenced on the same HiSeq lane. Concerning the study's data processing: MIGEC was used to process the raw barcoded reads, and molecular identifier groups with only a single read were discarded before consensus assembly and CDR3 extraction. VDJtools was used for post-analysis of the clonotype tables, with diversity normalized by down-sampling every dataset to the smallest sample size. Repertoire overlap clustering matched CDR3 amino acid but not nucleotide sequences to correct batch-related cross-sample contamination. TCRdb reprocessing: public reads trimmed at Q25 with fastp, clones called with MiXCR, in-frame beta chains kept. Rows are combined by CDR3 protein, so each entry shows the most common genes and DNA. Here the V and J calls rest on TCRdb's processing, not on the authors' analysis. For this sample the table gives 550,000 to 700,000 distinct CDR3 sequences, of which about 44% were detected only once. Clones ranked in the top ten supply under 2% of the sample.

Sequencing was performed on blood. This clonotype was sampled from a girl between 10 and 17 years old with multiple sclerosis.

The sequence in DNA is TGCAGTGCTAGCTTACTAGCGGGAGGAATAAATACGCAGTATTTT. Translated, this gives CSASLLAGGINTQYF. Rearrangement joined TRBV20-1 to TRBJ2-3; the central 12 bases match TRBD2. CDR1 DFQATT and CDR2 SNEGSKA were looked up in the germline V gene (reference sequence). The CDR3 spans 15 residues, from the cysteine through the phenylalanine. The read is trimmed to its CDR3 DNA, 45 bases read in frame from base 1. V ends up 3 bases short and J 7 bases short, with an unmatched junction base count of 8.